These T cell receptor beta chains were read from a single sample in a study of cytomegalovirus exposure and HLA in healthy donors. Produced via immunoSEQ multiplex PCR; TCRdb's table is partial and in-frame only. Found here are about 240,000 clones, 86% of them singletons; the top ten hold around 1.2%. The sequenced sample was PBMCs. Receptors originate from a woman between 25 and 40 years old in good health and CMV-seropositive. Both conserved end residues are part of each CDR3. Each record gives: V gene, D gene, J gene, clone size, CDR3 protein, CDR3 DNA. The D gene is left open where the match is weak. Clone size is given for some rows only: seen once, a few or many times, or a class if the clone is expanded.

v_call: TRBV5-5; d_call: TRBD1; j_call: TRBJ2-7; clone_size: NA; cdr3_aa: CASSLVGSQGASYEQYF; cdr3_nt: TGTGCCAGCAGCTTGGTCGGTTCCCAGGGGGCATCCTACGAGCAGTACTTC
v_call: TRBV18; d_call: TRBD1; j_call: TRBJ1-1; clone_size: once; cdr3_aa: CASSGGQGGTEAFF; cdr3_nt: TGTGCCAGCTCGGGGGGACAGGGAGGAACTGAAGCTTTCTTT
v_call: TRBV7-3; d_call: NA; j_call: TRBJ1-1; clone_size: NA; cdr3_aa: CASSLDTDTEAFF; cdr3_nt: TGTGCCAGCAGCTTAGACACAGACACTGAAGCTTTCTTT
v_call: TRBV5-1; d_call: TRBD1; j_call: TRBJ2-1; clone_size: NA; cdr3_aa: CASSLGPGGSNEQFF; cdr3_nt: TGCGCCAGCAGCTTAGGGCCAGGGGGTTCGAATGAGCAGTTCTTC
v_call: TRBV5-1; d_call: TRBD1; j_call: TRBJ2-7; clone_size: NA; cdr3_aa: CASRAQGDSYEQYF; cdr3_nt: TGCGCCAGCAGGGCCCAGGGGGACTCCTACGAGCAGTACTTC
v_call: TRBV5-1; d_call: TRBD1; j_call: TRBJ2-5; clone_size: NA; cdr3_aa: CASSEYQGDQETQYF; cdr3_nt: TGCGCCAGCAGCGAATATCAGGGGGACCAAGAGACCCAGTACTTC
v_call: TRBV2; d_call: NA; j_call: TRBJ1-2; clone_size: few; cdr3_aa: CASSEIQGLGYGYTF; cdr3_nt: TGTGCCAGCAGCGAGATACAGGGCCTGGGGTATGGCTACACCTTC
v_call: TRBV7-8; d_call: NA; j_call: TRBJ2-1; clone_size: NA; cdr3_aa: CASSWTGEAGVGENEQFF; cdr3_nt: TGTGCCAGCAGCTGGACAGGGGAAGCGGGAGTCGGAGAGAATGAGCAGTTCTTC
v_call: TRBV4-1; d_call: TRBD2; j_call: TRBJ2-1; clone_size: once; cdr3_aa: CASSQEIAGAPSYNEQFF; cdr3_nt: TGCGCCAGCAGCCAAGAGATAGCGGGAGCGCCCTCCTACAATGAGCAGTTCTTC
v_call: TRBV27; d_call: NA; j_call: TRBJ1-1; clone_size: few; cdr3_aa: CASSSLRSGTEAFF; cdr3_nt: TGTGCCAGCAGTTCCCTCAGGTCGGGGACTGAAGCTTTCTTT
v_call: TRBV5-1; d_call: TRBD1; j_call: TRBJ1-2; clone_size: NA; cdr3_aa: CASSFTGVDYGYTF; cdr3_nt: TGCGCCAGCAGCTTCACAGGGGTGGACTATGGCTACACCTTC
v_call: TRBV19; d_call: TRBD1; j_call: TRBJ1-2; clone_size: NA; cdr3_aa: CASSTLGTGSNYGYTF; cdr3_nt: TGTGCCAGTAGTACCCTCGGGACAGGTTCTAACTATGGCTACACCTTC
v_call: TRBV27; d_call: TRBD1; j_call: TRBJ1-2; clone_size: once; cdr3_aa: CASRRTGELYGYTF; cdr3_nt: TGTGCCAGCAGAAGGACAGGGGAGCTCTATGGCTACACCTTC
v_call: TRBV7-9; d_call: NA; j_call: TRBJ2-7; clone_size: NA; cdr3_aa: CASSAQRSSVSYEQYF; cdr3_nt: TGTGCCAGCAGCGCACAGCGGAGCAGTGTCTCCTACGAGCAGTACTTC
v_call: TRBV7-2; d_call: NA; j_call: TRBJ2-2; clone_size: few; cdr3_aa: CASSLVHSTGELFF; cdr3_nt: TGTGCCAGCAGCTTAGTGCACTCCACCGGGGAGCTGTTTTTT
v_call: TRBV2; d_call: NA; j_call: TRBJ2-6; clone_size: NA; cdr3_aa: CASTHRDGAGANVLTF; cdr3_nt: TGTGCCAGCACCCACCGGGATGGGGCTGGGGCCAACGTCCTGACTTTC
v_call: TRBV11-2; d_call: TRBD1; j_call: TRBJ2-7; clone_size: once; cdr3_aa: CASSLDTTGGNEQYF; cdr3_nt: TGTGCCAGCAGCTTAGATACCACAGGGGGCAACGAGCAGTACTTC
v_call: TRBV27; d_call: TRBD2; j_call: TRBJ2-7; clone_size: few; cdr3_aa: CASSFGAGGYEQYF; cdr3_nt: TGTGCCAGCAGTTTTGGAGCGGGAGGCTACGAGCAGTACTTC
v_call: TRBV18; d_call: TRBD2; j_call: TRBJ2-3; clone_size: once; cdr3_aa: CASSPILAGATDTQYF; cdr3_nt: TGTGCCAGCTCACCGATACTAGCGGGAGCCACAGATACGCAGTATTTT
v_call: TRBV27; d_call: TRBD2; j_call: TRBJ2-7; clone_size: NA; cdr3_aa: CASSLSPSGTYEQYF; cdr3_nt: TGTGCCAGCAGTTTATCTCCTAGCGGGACCTACGAGCAGTACTTC
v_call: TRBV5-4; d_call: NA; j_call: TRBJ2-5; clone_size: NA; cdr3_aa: CASSLGTDQETQYF; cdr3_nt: TGTGCCAGCAGCTTGGGGACAGACCAAGAGACCCAGTACTTC
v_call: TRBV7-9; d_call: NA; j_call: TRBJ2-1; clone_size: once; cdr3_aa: CASSLARLDEGEQFF; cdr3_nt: TGTGCCAGCAGCTTAGCGAGGCTAGATGAAGGTGAGCAGTTCTTC
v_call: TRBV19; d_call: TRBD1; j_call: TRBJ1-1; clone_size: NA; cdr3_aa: CASRGTANTEAFF; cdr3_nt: TGTGCCAGTAGGGGGACAGCGAACACTGAAGCTTTCTTT
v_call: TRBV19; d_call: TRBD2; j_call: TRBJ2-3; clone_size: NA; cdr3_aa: CASSTGRISGIGTDTQYF; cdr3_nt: TGTGCCAGTAGTACCGGACGAATTAGCGGGATCGGGACAGATACGCAGTATTTT